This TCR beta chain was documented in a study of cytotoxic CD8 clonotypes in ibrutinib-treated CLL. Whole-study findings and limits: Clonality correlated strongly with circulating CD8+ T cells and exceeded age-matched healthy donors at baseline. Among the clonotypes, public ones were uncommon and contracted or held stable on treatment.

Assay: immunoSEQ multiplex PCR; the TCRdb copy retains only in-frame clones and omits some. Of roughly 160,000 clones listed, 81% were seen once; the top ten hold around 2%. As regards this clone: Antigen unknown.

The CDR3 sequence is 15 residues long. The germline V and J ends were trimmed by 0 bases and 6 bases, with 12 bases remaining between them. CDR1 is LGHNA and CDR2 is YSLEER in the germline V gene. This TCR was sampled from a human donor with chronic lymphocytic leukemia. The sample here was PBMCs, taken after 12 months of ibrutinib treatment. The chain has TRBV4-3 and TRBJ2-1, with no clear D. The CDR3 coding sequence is TGCGCCAGCAGCCAAGAAGGAAAAGGGCTCAATGAGCAGTTCTTC. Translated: CASSQEGKGLNEQFF.